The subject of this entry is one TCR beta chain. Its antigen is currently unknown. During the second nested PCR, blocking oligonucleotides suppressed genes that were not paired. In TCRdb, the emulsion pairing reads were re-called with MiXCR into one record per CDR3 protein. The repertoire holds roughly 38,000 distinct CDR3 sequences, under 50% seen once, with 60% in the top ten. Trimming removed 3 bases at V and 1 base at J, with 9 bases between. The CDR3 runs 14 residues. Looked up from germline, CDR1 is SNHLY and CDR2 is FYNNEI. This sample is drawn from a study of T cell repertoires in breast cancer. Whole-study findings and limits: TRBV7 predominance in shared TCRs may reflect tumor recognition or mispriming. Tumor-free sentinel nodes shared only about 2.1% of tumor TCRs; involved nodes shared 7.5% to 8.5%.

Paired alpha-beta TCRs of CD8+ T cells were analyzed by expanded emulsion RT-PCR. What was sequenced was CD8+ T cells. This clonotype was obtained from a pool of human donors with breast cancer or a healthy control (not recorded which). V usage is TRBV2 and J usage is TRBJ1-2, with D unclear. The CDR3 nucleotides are TGTGCCAGCAGTGACGTAGATTTTAACTATGGCTACACCTTC. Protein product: CASSDVDFNYGYTF.